The present T cell receptor beta chain was sequenced within a study of T cells in Graves' hyperthyroidism and ophthalmopathy. Amplified regions were TCR beta CDR3 sequences from RNA transcripts. An initial round of RT-PCR targeting the TCR CDR3 relied on the HTBI primer set. TCRdb re-derived calls from the multiplex PCR reads in MiXCR, one entry per CDR3 protein. This sample yields a few hundred thousand distinct CDR3 sequences, of which 16% are seen a single time; about 3.5% belongs to the top ten. The table lists this clonotype with a few counts. The CDR3 runs to 12 residues. The V gene lost 0 bases and the J gene lost 13 bases, with 10 bases spanning the gap.

The sample comprised blood. This receptor was obtained from a woman in her forties with Graves' ophthalmopathy. The gene calls are TRBV6-7 and TRBJ1-5, with D uncertain. TRBV6-7 is assigned to the ORF class and has an uncertain function. DNA of the CDR3: TGTGCCAGCAGTTACTCCACAGCCGTTCAGCATTTT. It yields the protein CASSYSTAVQHF.